The 25 T cell receptor beta chains given below trace back to one sample, sequenced in a study of blood T cell repertoires in COVID-19. Using immunoSEQ multiplex PCR, the repertoire was profiled, and TCRdb retains in-frame clones only, with some absent. Altogether hundreds of thousands of clones are present, roughly 80% being singletons, with the ten largest covering 8% to 13%. What was sequenced was peripheral blood. The source is a woman over 75 with acute or convalescent COVID-19.

The chain employs TRBV19 and TRBJ2-1, with a weak D call TRBD2 (5 bases). Germline assignment: CDR1 LNHDA and CDR2 SQIVND (reference sequence). The V end lost 0 bases, the J end lost 0 bases, and 6 bases lay between the germline ends. The CDR3 runs 15 residues. The CDR3 DNA reads TGTGCCAGTAGTATAGACGGGGTCTCCTACAATGAGCAGTTCTTC. The encoded protein is CASSIDGVSYNEQFF.

J is TRBJ1-1 and V is TRBV30; perhaps TRBD1 as D (6 bases). Germline assignment: CDR1 GTSNPN and CDR2 SVGIG (reference sequence). The germline V and J ends were trimmed by 2 bases and 10 bases, with 11 bases remaining between them. This CDR3 contains 11 residues. CDR3 coding DNA: TGTGCCTGGAGTCCAGGACAGCTAGCTTTCTTT. This codes for CAWSPGQLAFF.

The chain couples TRBV10-3 to TRBJ2-7; D might be TRBD2 (5 bases). The germline V and J ends were trimmed by 5 bases and 4 bases, with 12 bases remaining between them. Looked up from germline, CDR1 is ENHRY and CDR2 is SYGVKD. There are 13 residues in the CDR3. The CDR3 loop reads CAISRSREYEQYF. The CDR3 coding sequence is TGTGCCATCAGTAGGTCGAGGGAATACGAGCAGTACTTC.

This clone came up a few times. This chain uses TRBV6-2 or TRBV6-3 with TRBJ1-1; D call uncertain. In germline, CDR1 is MNHEY, CDR2 SVGEGT. This CDR3 has 13 amino acids. The V gene lost 6 bases and the J gene lost 8 bases, with 16 bases spanning the gap. The CDR3 loop is CASSQKSSREAFF. DNA for the CDR3: TGTGCCAGCAGCCAAAAAAGTAGTCGGGAAGCTTTCTTT.

This clone has a single count. The chain uses TRBV18 and TRBJ1-5; D uncertain. This CDR3 comprises 13 residues. Germline CDR1 reads KGHSH; CDR2 reads LQKENI. V lost 3 bases to trimming and J lost 4 bases, with 7 bases between them. CDR3 region: CASSPESNQPQHF. CDR3 nucleotides: TGTGCCAGCTCACCCGAGTCTAATCAGCCCCAGCATTTT.

The V gene is TRBV10-3, the J gene TRBJ1-6; 8 bases match TRBD1. The CDR3 spans 13 residues. Trimming removed 8 bases from V and 7 bases from J; junction bases left unmatched: 4. CDR1 and CDR2 (germline): ENHRY, SYGVKD. This CDR3 is CAIHRDRNSPLHF. As DNA, the CDR3 is TGTGCCATCCACCGGGACAGGAATTCACCCCTCCACTTT.

This clone was found once. This sequence joins TRBV15 and TRBJ2-1; perhaps TRBD2 as D (6 bases). Deletions cut 7 bases from V and 1 base from J, with 14 bases between. Germline CDR1 and CDR2: LNHNV and YYDKDF (reference sequence). The CDR3 loop spans 15 amino acids. CDR3 loop: CATTYTSPSYNEQFF. The CDR3 DNA reads TGTGCCACCACCTACACTAGCCCTTCCTACAATGAGCAGTTCTTC.

The chain is built from TRBV7-9 and TRBJ1-5; 9 positions agree with TRBD1. Germline V lookup: CDR1 SEHNR, CDR2 FQNEAQ (reference sequence). CDR3 length: 13 amino acids. The ends lost 1 base at V and 10 bases at J; junction bases unmatched: 2. The CDR3, as DNA: TGTGCCAGCAGCTTAGAGGGACAGGGCCCCCAGCATTTT. Its translation: CASSLEGQGPQHF.

J is TRBJ2-3 and V is TRBV24-1; 7 bases fit TRBD2. With V trimmed by 6 bases and J by 4 bases, 6 bases remained unmatched. The germline V gene has CDR1 KGHDR and CDR2 SFDVKD. This CDR3 has 14 residues. The DNA for the CDR3 is TGTGCCACCAGTTCAGAGCTAGCGGCAGATACGCAGTATTTT. It is translated as CATSSELAADTQYF.

The chain links TRBV19 to TRBJ2-3, with a tentative D call TRBD2 (7 bases). Germline values: CDR1 LNHDA, CDR2 SQIVND (reference sequence). Trimming took off 6 bases at V and 4 bases at J, with 17 bases between the two ends. CDR3 length equals 15 residues. CDR3 region: CASSEGGRAPDTQYF. Here the CDR3 DNA reads TGTGCCAGTAGCGAGGGGGGGAGGGCTCCAGATACGCAGTATTTT.

This clone was detected a few times. The V and J genes are TRBV12-5 and TRBJ2-7; 8 bases line up with TRBD1. V gave up 5 bases and J gave up 6 bases; unmatched junction bases: 6. The CDR3 loop spans 13 amino acids. The V gene's germline CDR1 is LGHNT and CDR2 FRNRAP. The CDR3 sequence: CASGMDRAGEQYF. As DNA, the CDR3 is TGTGCTAGTGGTATGGACAGGGCTGGCGAGCAGTACTTC.

V usage is TRBV18 and J usage is TRBJ1-1; D might be TRBD1 (5 bases). The CDR3 totals 14 residues. Trimming pared 2 bases from V and 1 base from J, leaving 8 bases between. The germline CDR1 and CDR2 sequences are KGHSH and LQKENI. CDR3 coding DNA: TGTGCCAGCTCACCAGGGGCGGAGAACACTGAAGCTTTCTTT. Protein product: CASSPGAENTEAFF.

The chain carries TRBV19 and TRBJ2-5, with 12 bases aligning to TRBD1. Per germline, CDR1 LNHDA and CDR2 SQIVND (reference sequence). The CDR3 extends over 15 amino acids. The J segment lost 5 bases and the V segment lost 4 bases, leaving 5 bases of the junction unmatched. The CDR3 DNA reads TGTGCCAGTAGTAGCGGGACAGGGGGCAAGGAGACCCAGTACTTC. Protein sequence: CASSSGTGGKETQYF. Based on the CDR3 plus reference TRBV19 and TRBJ2-5, the full variable domain is DGGITQSPKYLFRKEGQNVTLSCEQNLNHDAMYWYRQDPGQGLRLIYYSQIVNDFQKGDIAEGYSVSREKKESFPLTVTSAQKNPTAFYLCASSSGTGGKETQYFGPGTRLLVL.

This chain links TRBV29-1 with TRBJ2-7, with 7 nucleotides matching TRBD2. CDR3 length equals 14 residues. V was clipped by 1 base and J by 2 bases; unmatched bases: 5. From germline, CDR1 is SQVTM and CDR2 ANQGSEA. The chain's CDR3 is CSVEAPSGTYEQYF. The CDR3 DNA sequence: TGCAGCGTTGAAGCTCCTAGCGGAACCTACGAGCAGTACTTC.

V gene TRBV24-1 combines with J gene TRBJ2-3; 8 bases are shared with TRBD2. Germline loops: CDR1 KGHDR, CDR2 SFDVKD. This CDR3 comprises 16 residues. With V trimmed by 7 bases and J by 0 bases, 8 bases remained unmatched. The CDR3 sequence is CATRSSGGGSTDTQYF. The DNA for the CDR3 is TGTGCCACCAGATCAAGCGGGGGAGGGAGCACAGATACGCAGTATTTT.

This clone was counted a few times. The chain employs TRBV5-1 and TRBJ2-2; 9 bases fit TRBD2. The J segment lost 3 bases and the V segment lost 4 bases, leaving 10 bases of the junction unmatched. The CDR3 is made up of 17 amino acids. Germline CDR1 reads SGHRS; CDR2 reads YFSETQ. CDR3 sequence reads: CASSIQATSGHTGELFF. CDR3 coding DNA: TGCGCCAGCAGCATACAGGCGACTAGCGGCCACACCGGGGAGCTGTTTTTT.

The chain links TRBV6-2 or TRBV6-3 to TRBJ1-1; 10 bases fit TRBD1. The CDR3 spans 15 residues. Losses at the gene ends were 5 bases for V and 1 base for J; bases not matched to a gene: 4. Germline CDR1 and CDR2: MNHEY and SVGEGT. The DNA for the CDR3 is TGTGCCAGCAGTCCCCGGACAGGGGGGAACACTGAAGCTTTCTTT. It translates to CASSPRTGGNTEAFF.

The rearrangement links TRBV3-1 (or the pseudogene TRBV3-2) to TRBJ2-1; TRBD2 matches 11 bases. The V segment lost 1 base and the J segment 2 bases; nucleotides outside the gene matches: 1. The CDR3 is 16 residues long. Germline CDR1 and CDR2: LGHDT and YNNKEL (reference sequence). CDR3 in DNA: TGTGCCAGCAGCCAAGTAGCGGGAGGGCCCTACAATGAGCAGTTCTTC. Translated, it gives CASSQVAGGPYNEQFF.

V and J are TRBV12-1 and TRBJ2-2; TRBD2 reflects the table's D call only, with no check against the DNA. TRBV12-1 is labeled a pseudogene. The CDR3 covers 16 residues. This chain's CDR3 is CASGGTGTSVTGELFF. The CDR3 DNA is TGTGCCAGCGGGGGAACCGGGACTAGCGTGACCGGGGAGCTGTTTTTT.

The chain employs TRBV7-8 and TRBJ2-7; TRBD1 aligns across 11 bases. V lost 5 bases to trimming and J lost 4 bases; unmatched junction nucleotides: 7. Germline V gene sequence: CDR1 SGHVS, CDR2 FQNEAQ. The CDR3 contains 15 residues. DNA of the CDR3: TGTGCCAGCAGCCTCCGGACAGGGGGCGAATACGAGCAGTACTTC. Translated, it gives CASSLRTGGEYEQYF.

This clone has just a few counts. The J gene is TRBJ1-5, the V gene TRBV19, with D tentatively TRBD1 (5 bases). V lost 3 bases and J lost 4, with 10 bases in between. The germline gives CDR1 LNHDA, CDR2 SQIVND (reference sequence). The CDR3 loop spans 14 amino acids. For the CDR3, the DNA is TGTGCCAGTAGTATGGGGCATACTAATCAGCCCCAGCATTTT. This sequence encodes CASSMGHTNQPQHF.

The V call is TRBV5-1, the J call TRBJ2-7; D uncertain. Germline CDR1 reads SGHRS; CDR2 reads YFSETQ. The ends were cut back, 0 bases at V and 3 bases at J, with 13 bases in the middle. CDR3 size: 15 residues. The CDR3 loop reads CASSLGRPNNYEQYF. Here the CDR3 DNA reads TGCGCCAGCAGCTTGGGGCGGCCAAACAACTACGAGCAGTACTTC. Looking up the rest from reference TRBV5-1 and TRBJ2-7 gives the full variable domain: KAGVTQTPRYLIKTRGQQVTLSCSPISGHRSVSWYQQTPGQGLQFLFEYFSETQRNKGNFPGRFSGRQFSNSRSEMNVSTLELGDSALYLCASSLGRPNNYEQYFGPGTRLTVT.

This clone turned up a few times. The V call is TRBV7-2, the J call TRBJ1-4; D may be TRBD1 (5 bases). The CDR3 covers 15 residues. V was pared by 5 bases and J by 3 bases, with 13 bases between. The germline V gene encodes CDR1 SGHTA and CDR2 FQGNSA. CDR3 sequence reads: CASSPGGTSNEKLFF. CDR3 bases: TGTGCCAGCAGCCCGGGGGGGACCTCTAATGAAAAACTGTTTTTT.

The rearrangement uses TRBV18 and TRBJ2-5; possible D gene TRBD1, 6 bases. This CDR3 is 13 amino acids long. Trimming cost V 5 bases and J 4 bases, with 11 bases left between them. Per the germline V gene, CDR1 is KGHSH and CDR2 is LQKENI. This chain's CDR3 is CASSTGNLETQYF. The CDR3 DNA reads TGTGCCAGCTCAACAGGGAATTTAGAGACCCAGTACTTC.

Concerning this clone: One junction end disagrees with the germline gene, perhaps due to a read error. This chain connects TRBV11-3 to TRBJ1-4; a weak D match, TRBD1 (5 bases). Germline V CDR1 and CDR2: SGHNT, YENEEA. The CDR3 sequence is 13 residues long. Written as DNA, the CDR3 is TGTGCCAGCAGCCTAGACCGGGGGGAAAAACTGTTTTTT. Protein sequence: CASSLDRGEKLFF.